The rows below give T cell receptor beta chains drawn from one sample of a study of tumor-infiltrating lymphocytes in localized non-small cell lung cancer. Sequencing was performed with immunoSEQ multiplex PCR; in TCRdb, only in-frame clones are kept and a portion is missing. The data hold some 7,600 clones, with under 75% observed a single time. Material for sequencing was uninvolved lung tissue not adjacent to the tumor. The source is a human donor with non-small cell lung cancer. Each CDR3 is given with its conserved first and last residue. The order of the fields is clone size, J gene, D gene, V gene, CDR3 protein, CDR3 DNA. A D gene is named only where the DNA matches it firmly. A row's size may be missing; if present it is once, few, many or a size class.

>once|TRBJ1-1|NA|TRBV29-1
CSGHTGPSNTEAFF
TGCAGCGGTCATACCGGACCCTCGAACACTGAAGCTTTCTTT
>once|TRBJ1-6|NA|TRBV7-2
CASRQRPGNNSPLHF
TGTGCCAGCCGGCAAAGGCCTGGGAATAATTCACCCCTCCACTTT
>NA|TRBJ2-7|NA|TRBV2
CASSERVLLF
TGTGCCAGCAGTGAAAGGGTCCTTCTCTTC
>NA|TRBJ2-4|TRBD2|TRBV5-1
CASSLLAATKNIQYF
TGCGCCAGCAGCTTACTAGCGGCAACCAAAAACATTCAGTACTTC
>NA|TRBJ2-1|NA|TRBV29-1
CSAGRVGNEQFF
TGCAGCGCAGGACGGGTGGGGAATGAGCAGTTCTTC
>once|TRBJ1-5|NA|TRBV10-3
CATTRGSNQPQHF
TGTGCCACCACTCGGGGTAGCAATCAGCCCCAGCATTTT
>NA|TRBJ1-5|TRBD1|TRBV7-8
CASSPLFPGQGTQHF
TGTGCCAGCAGCCCACTCTTTCCGGGACAGGGTACACAGCATTTT
>NA|TRBJ2-7|NA|TRBV5-1
CASSAQVGEQYF
TGCGCCAGCAGCGCGCAGGTCGGCGAGCAGTACTTC
>NA|TRBJ1-1|NA|TRBV6-6
CASSAEDFTEAFF
TGTGCCAGCAGTGCTGAGGATTTCACTGAAGCTTTCTTT
>few|TRBJ1-1|NA|TRBV30
CAWSVLRNTEAFF
TGTGCCTGGAGTGTACTTCGGAACACTGAAGCTTTCTTT
>NA|TRBJ2-7|NA|TRBV5-6
CASSLAYGNEQYF
TGTGCCAGCAGCTTGGCTTACGGTAACGAGCAGTACTTC
>few|TRBJ2-3|TRBD2|TRBV5-5
CASSLLAGPTDTQYF
TGTGCCAGCAGCTTGCTAGCGGGACCGACAGATACGCAGTATTTT
>large|TRBJ2-3|TRBD1|TRBV11-2
CASSLDRADTQYF
TGTGCCAGCAGCCTCGACAGGGCAGATACGCAGTATTTT
>NA|TRBJ1-6|TRBD1|TRBV13
CASSHYIRQGASYNSPLHF
TGTGCCAGCAGCCACTACATAAGACAGGGGGCCTCCTATAATTCACCCCTCCACTTT
>NA|TRBJ2-1|NA|TRBV25-1
CASSGPFGQPKNEQFF
TGTGCCAGCAGTGGACCGTTTGGACAGCCAAAAAATGAGCAGTTCTTC
>NA|TRBJ1-2|NA|TRBV20-1
CSASGSEGYTF
TGCAGTGCCTCCGGGAGTGAGGGCTACACCTTC
>NA|TRBJ1-6|NA|TRBV2
CASKGDSPLHF
TGTGCCAGCAAGGGGGATTCACCCCTCCACTTT
>NA|TRBJ2-2|NA|TRBV6-5
CASSPPGLGTGELFF
TGTGCCAGCAGTCCCCCGGGGCTGGGCACCGGGGAGCTGTTTTTT
>NA|TRBJ2-1|TRBD2|TRBV7-2
CASSPPPGLAGGPENEQFF
TGTGCCAGCAGCCCACCCCCGGGACTAGCGGGGGGGCCTGAGAATGAGCAGTTCTTC
>NA|TRBJ1-2|NA|TRBV11-2
CASSLDAGSVYTF
TGTGCCAGCAGCTTAGACGCAGGGAGCGTCTACACCTTC
>NA|TRBJ1-5|NA|TRBV30
CAWSDTAPGSNQPQHF
TGTGCCTGGAGTGACACCGCCCCGGGTAGCAATCAGCCCCAGCATTTT
>NA|TRBJ2-2|TRBD2|TRBV19
CASTPPSGGTNTGELFF
TGTGCCAGTACCCCCCCTAGCGGGGGGACGAACACCGGGGAGCTGTTTTTT
>once|TRBJ1-6|NA|TRBV2
CASTGGVYNSPLHF
TGTGCCAGCACTGGGGGGGTTTATAATTCACCCCTCCACTTT
>few|TRBJ2-7|NA|TRBV14
CASSQDRYEQYF
TGTGCCAGCAGCCAAGATAGGTACGAGCAGTACTTC
>once|TRBJ1-1|TRBD1|TRBV11-3
CASSYTGGPTEAFF
TGTGCCAGCAGCTACACAGGGGGGCCCACTGAAGCTTTCTTT
>NA|TRBJ1-2|NA|TRBV30
CAWSSSGTPYGYTF
TGTGCCTGGAGTTCATCCGGGACCCCCTATGGCTACACCTTC
>NA|TRBJ1-5|TRBD1|TRBV6-1
CASSGTGESQPQHF
TGTGCCAGCAGTGGGACAGGGGAGTCTCAGCCCCAGCATTTT
>NA|TRBJ2-1|TRBD1|TRBV2
CASSGGTGNFIDEQFF
TGTGCCAGCAGCGGGGGGACAGGGAATTTTATCGATGAGCAGTTCTTC